These 11 T cell receptor beta chains were sequenced from one sample in a study of naive and memory T cell subsets. Study results and caveats: Possibly reflecting memory cells re-expressing CD45RA, a few larger clonotypes occurred in naive repertoires, especially CD8.

Two oligonucleotides, mixed equimolar, formed the beta constant-region primer covering TRBC1 and TRBC2. Ligated cDNA was amplified by four rounds of PCR with nested alpha and beta constant-region primers and SP2. TCRdb called the UMI-ligation and nested PCR reads again in MiXCR, with one record for every CDR3 protein. The sample comprises about 100,000 distinct CDR3 sequences, 14% of which are singletons, and roughly 3.1% rests with the top ten. Their recognized antigens are unknown. Material for sequencing was naive CD8+ T cells from blood. All receptors come from a human donor in good health.

This clonotype was observed a few times. V gene TRBV4-3 combines with J gene TRBJ1-1, with a possible D match to TRBD1 (6 bases). Looked up from germline, CDR1 is LGHNA and CDR2 is YSLEER. The CDR3 has 18 residues. V lost 1 base and J lost 0, with 18 bases in between. The CDR3 sequence is CASSQAGPLDSLNTEAFF. The CDR3 region has the DNA TGCGCCAGCAGCCAAGCGGGTCCCCTGGACAGCTTGAACACTGAAGCTTTCTTT.

The chain combines TRBV4-3 with TRBJ1-1; 8 nucleotides line up with TRBD1. This CDR3 region has 14 residues. J was trimmed by 4 bases and V by 4 bases; bases with no gene match: 5. Looked up from germline, CDR1 is LGHNA and CDR2 is YSLEER. This CDR3 is CASSRNRGATEAFF. The DNA of the CDR3 is TGCGCCAGCAGCCGTAACAGGGGGGCCACTGAAGCTTTCTTT.

The chain is built from TRBV6-5 and TRBJ2-5; possibly TRBD1 or TRBD2 for D (5 bases each). Germline lookup yields CDR1 MNHEY and CDR2 SVGAGI. V was pared by 2 bases and J by 2 bases, with 12 bases between. The CDR3 runs to 15 residues. The CDR3 region is CASSYTSGAQETQYF. CDR3 DNA: TGTGCCAGCAGTTACACCTCCGGGGCTCAAGAGACCCAGTACTTC.

This clonotype was seen at least ten times. The chain uses TRBV12-3 or TRBV12-4 and TRBJ2-1; 7 bases fit TRBD1. The CDR3 has 13 amino acids. J was trimmed by 8 bases and V by 7 bases; bases with no gene match: 8. CDR3 amino acids: CASNTGAWDEQFF. Here the CDR3 DNA reads TGTGCCAGCAACACAGGGGCTTGGGATGAGCAGTTCTTC.

This chain connects TRBV6-2 or TRBV6-3 to TRBJ2-1; 10 nucleotides match TRBD2. Looked up from germline, CDR1 is MNHEY and CDR2 is SVGEGT. After removal of 3 bases from V and 6 bases from J, the junction contained 5 bases not matched to a gene. This CDR3 is built from 15 residues. The chain's CDR3 is CASSYASGSGNEQFF. The CDR3, as DNA: TGTGCCAGCAGTTATGCTAGCGGGAGTGGCAATGAGCAGTTCTTC.

This clonotype was seen repeatedly, ten times or more. J is TRBJ2-1 and V is TRBV19; no definite D call. Germline lookup yields CDR1 LNHDA and CDR2 SQIVND (reference sequence). Trimming pared 5 bases from V and 0 bases from J, leaving 17 bases between. This CDR3 contains 17 residues. The CDR3 protein is CASSVLHSPSSYNEQFF. DNA for the CDR3: TGTGCCAGTAGTGTCCTCCACTCGCCGAGCTCCTACAATGAGCAGTTCTTC.

A few counts support this clonotype. This sequence joins TRBV6-1 and TRBJ2-7, with TRBD1 as a possible D gene (5 bases). The V end was cut by 3 bases, the J end by 3 bases, with 6 bases between. Germline V gene sequence: CDR1 MNHNS, CDR2 SASEGT. The CDR3 spans 12 residues. The CDR3 DNA reads TGTGCCAGCAGTGAGGGGCTCTACGAGCAGTACTTC. This encodes CASSEGLYEQYF.

The sample holds a few counts of this clonotype. This sequence joins TRBV7-2 and TRBJ2-7; D perhaps matches TRBD1 (5 bases). The ends were cut back, 6 bases at V and 3 bases at J, with 12 bases in the middle. Germline CDR1 is SGHTA and CDR2 is FQGNSA. The CDR3 has 13 residues. CDR3 nucleotides: TGTGCCAGCAGTCATCTGACAGACTACGAGCAGTACTTC. Residues: CASSHLTDYEQYF. Together with reference TRBV7-2 and TRBJ2-7, the CDR3 gives the full variable domain: GAGVSQSPSNKVTEKGKDVELRCDPISGHTALYWYRQSLGQGLEFLIYFQGNSAPDKSGLPSDRFSAERTGGSVSTLTIQRTQQEDSAVYLCASSHLTDYEQYFGPGTRLTVT.

The chain uses TRBV5-4 and TRBJ2-3, with D possibly being TRBD2 (6 bases). This CDR3 has 15 amino acids. Germline-derived CDR1 and CDR2 are SGHNT and YYREEE (reference sequence). V lost 5 bases and J 0 bases, leaving 13 bases between the germline ends. Written as DNA, the CDR3 is TGTGCCAGCAGTGCTAGCGACACTAGCACAGATACGCAGTATTTT. It is translated as CASSASDTSTDTQYF. Full variable domain (outside the CDR3, taken from reference TRBV5-4 and TRBJ2-3): ETGVTQSPTHLIKTRGQQVTLRCSSQSGHNTVSWYQQALGQGPQFIFQYYREEENGRGNFPPRFSGLQFPNYSSELNVNALELDDSALYLCASSASDTSTDTQYFGPGTRLTVL.

CDR3 DNA sequence: TGTGCCAGCAGCCAAGAGGTCGACCCCCTCACAGATACGCAGTATTTT. This codes for CASSQEVDPLTDTQYF. The rearrangement joins TRBV14 to TRBJ2-3; D uncertain. The CDR3 extends over 16 amino acids. Germline V gene sequence: CDR1 SGHDN, CDR2 FVKESK. V lost 0 bases and J 2 bases, leaving 12 bases between the germline ends.

This clonotype was seen repeatedly, ten times or more. The chain has TRBV7-8 and TRBJ2-1; D is undetermined. There are 14 residues in the CDR3. Trimming took off 5 bases at V and 6 bases at J, with 14 bases between the two ends. Per the germline V gene, CDR1 is SGHVS and CDR2 is FQNEAQ. The CDR3 coding sequence is TGTGCCAGCAGCCCAGAAGGCGGAGTCAATGAGCAGTTCTTC. As protein: CASSPEGGVNEQFF. Looking up the rest from reference TRBV7-8 and TRBJ2-1 gives the full variable domain: GAGVSQSPRYKVAKRGQDVALRCDPISGHVSLFWYQQALGQGPEFLTYFQNEAQLDKSGLPSDRFFAERPEGSVSTLKIQRTQQEDSAVYLCASSPEGGVNEQFFGPGTRLTVL.